Shown below are 16 T cell receptor beta chains from a single sample sequenced in a study of CD8 T cells in ankylosing spondylitis. Study-wide findings and caveats: What seemed typical of ankylosing spondylitis blood was a TCR beta motif built from several highly homologous variants.

Using its own MiXCR run on the 5' RACE reads, TCRdb lists one record per CDR3 protein. The table lists around 430,000 distinct CDR3 sequences, roughly 17% of them singletons. These TCRs' antigens remain unknown. Sequencing was performed on blood, either unsorted or a sorted T cell fraction (not recorded which). The source of these receptors is a male donor with ankylosing spondylitis.

The chain is built from TRBV15 and TRBJ2-3; 8 nucleotides match TRBD1. V lost 0 bases and J lost 2; bases outside the gene matches: 19. CDR1 is LNHNV, CDR2 YYDKDF, per germline (reference sequence). The CDR3 covers 21 residues. The DNA of the CDR3 is TGTGCCACCAGCAGAGATATGGGGGCCTTGCCGGGACAGGAAGACACAGATACGCAGTATTTT. Translating it yields CATSRDMGALPGQEDTDTQYF.

This clonotype occurred a few times. CDR3 nucleotide sequence: TGTGCCAGCAGCCCTTATACGGCGGAGGCCTACAATGAGCAGTTCTTC. This translates into CASSPYTAEAYNEQFF. The chain carries TRBV9 and TRBJ2-1, with D possibly TRBD2 on 5 matching bases. This CDR3 region has 16 residues. V was clipped by 4 bases and J by 2 bases, with 16 bases between them. CDR1 SGDLS and CDR2 YYNGEE come from the germline V gene.

Only a few counts were recorded for this clonotype. The chain recombines TRBV18 with TRBJ1-5; 7 nucleotides match TRBD1. The germline V gene encodes CDR1 KGHSH and CDR2 LQKENI. The CDR3 has 15 residues. V lost 3 bases and J lost 3; bases outside the gene matches: 5. This CDR3 reads CASSPPGQHNQPQHF. The CDR3 bases are TGTGCCAGCTCACCTCCGGGACAGCACAATCAGCCCCAGCATTTT.

This clonotype was picked up a small number of times. This sequence joins TRBV9 and TRBJ2-3; no firm D call. V was trimmed by 4 bases and J by 5 bases, leaving 17 bases between them. This CDR3 is 15 amino acids long. CDR1 and CDR2 from the germline V gene are SGDLS and YYNGEE. CDR3: CASSLMGQKGDTQYF. The CDR3 DNA reads as TGTGCCAGCAGCCTTATGGGTCAAAAAGGAGATACGCAGTATTTT.

This clonotype was recorded a few times. The chain's CDR3 is CASSPALGWGKETQYF. In DNA, the CDR3 is TGTGCCAGCAGCCCTGCCTTAGGCTGGGGAAAAGAGACCCAGTACTTC. The chain carries TRBV6-1 and TRBJ2-5; D is undetermined. The CDR3 consists of 16 residues. CDR1 MNHNS and CDR2 SASEGT come from the germline V gene. The germline V and J ends were trimmed by 6 bases and 3 bases, with 20 bases remaining between them.

CDR3 protein: CASSRNSQGTDTQYF. The CDR3 coding sequence is TGTGCCAGCAGCCGAAATAGTCAGGGCACAGATACGCAGTATTTT. This chain uses TRBV4-2 with TRBJ2-3; D is unresolved. Trimming removed 4 bases at V and 1 base at J, with 12 bases between. Per the germline V gene, CDR1 is LGHNA and CDR2 is YNFKEQ. The length of the CDR3 is 15 residues.

The V call is TRBV12-3 or TRBV12-4, the J call TRBJ1-6; D call uncertain. Trimming shortened V by 6 bases and J by 6 bases, and 21 bases separated the two germline ends. The CDR3 extends over 17 amino acids. CDR3 nucleotide sequence: TGTGCCAGCAGCAAAGGGTCGTCAGCCGTGGGTAATTCACCCCTCCACTTT. Its protein product is CASSKGSSAVGNSPLHF.

This clonotype was observed a handful of times. The rearrangement uses TRBV2 and TRBJ1-4; 9 bases fit TRBD1. V lost 7 bases and J lost 14; bases outside the gene matches: 8. The CDR3 is 12 amino acids. CDR1 and CDR2 from the germline V gene are SNHLY and FYNNEI. In DNA, the CDR3 is TGTGCCAGCATGGGGCGGGGGACAGGGCTGTTTTTT. Protein product: CASMGRGTGLFF.

There are many counts of this clonotype. The gene calls are TRBV12-3 or TRBV12-4 and TRBJ2-4, with D tentatively TRBD1 or TRBD2 (5 bases each). V dropped 5 bases and J dropped 5 bases, with 19 bases sitting between them. CDR3 size: 16 residues. As DNA, the CDR3 is TGTGCCAGCAGTGGCCTCCTTCCGGGGCACCAAAACATTCAGTACTTC. Its protein is CASSGLLPGHQNIQYF.

The rearrangement links TRBV29-1 to TRBJ2-7; D is perhaps TRBD1 (5 bases). Trimming pared 2 bases from V and 2 bases from J, leaving 10 bases between. CDR3 length: 13 residues. In germline, CDR1 is SQVTM, CDR2 ANQGSEA. The CDR3 bases are TGCAGCGTTGAACAGGGCTTCCCCTACGAGCAGTACTTC. It encodes CSVEQGFPYEQYF.

The chain uses TRBV27 and TRBJ2-7; 11 bases map to TRBD1. The CDR3 contains 13 residues. Germline CDR1 and CDR2: MNHEY and SMNVEV (reference sequence). CDR3 residues: CETKDRGRGEQYF. In DNA, the CDR3 is TGTGAGACTAAGGACAGGGGGCGCGGCGAGCAGTACTTC.

The chain uses TRBV18 and TRBJ1-1; 9 bases match TRBD1. V shed 3 bases, J shed 1 base, and the junction held 3 bases outside the gene matches. The germline V gene encodes CDR1 KGHSH and CDR2 LQKENI. The CDR3 consists of 15 residues. Written as DNA, the CDR3 is TGTGCCAGCTCACCTTGGACAGGGGCGAACACTGAAGCTTTCTTT. It encodes CASSPWTGANTEAFF.

This clonotype was recorded a few times. The genes are TRBV20-1 and TRBJ1-1, with a possible D match to TRBD1 (5 bases). Germline assignment: CDR1 DFQATT and CDR2 SNEGSKA (reference sequence). This CDR3 is built from 16 residues. V lost 3 bases and J lost 2, with 19 bases in between. CDR3 loop: CSARSGSTAPNTEAFF. CDR3 DNA sequence: TGCAGTGCTAGGTCAGGGTCGACGGCTCCAAACACTGAAGCTTTCTTT.

This clonotype was counted a few times. The rearrangement joins TRBV6-1 to TRBJ2-6; 10 positions match TRBD1. After removal of 6 bases from V and 1 base from J, the junction contained 6 bases not matched to a gene. CDR3 length equals 17 residues. CDR1 and CDR2 from the germline V gene are MNHNS and SASEGT. The CDR3 DNA reads as TGTGCCAGCAGCCTGACAGGGGGCGCGTCTGGGGCCAACGTCCTGACTTTC. Translation gives CASSLTGGASGANVLTF.

This clonotype came up a few times. The rearrangement uses TRBV19 and TRBJ2-1; D is perhaps TRBD2 (7 bases). The V end was cut by 2 bases, the J end by 7 bases, with 15 bases between. CDR1 is LNHDA, CDR2 SQIVND, per germline (reference sequence). The CDR3 runs 15 residues. The CDR3 DNA sequence: TGTGCCAGTAGTATAAGGGGGGGGGCCGGTAATGAGCAGTTCTTC. Translated: CASSIRGGAGNEQFF.

This clonotype was seen a few times. The J gene is TRBJ2-6, the V gene TRBV2; D is perhaps TRBD2 (6 bases). This CDR3 contains 16 residues. Germline V CDR1 and CDR2: SNHLY, FYNNEI. The ends were cut back, 3 bases at V and 4 bases at J, with 13 bases in the middle. CDR3 bases: TGTGCCAGCAGTGAGGAGGGGCGGAAGGGGGCCAACGTCCTGACTTTC. It translates to CASSEEGRKGANVLTF.